This entry describes one T cell receptor beta chain. The CDR3 has 14 residues. V was cut by 4 bases and J by 4 bases, with 14 bases left in between. Germline-derived CDR1 and CDR2 are PRHDT and FYEKMQ (reference sequence). TCRdb keeps only in-frame clones here, not all; method: immunoSEQ multiplex PCR. The sample yields about 99,000 clones, 95% seen once. This record belongs to a study of technical replicates of blood from a few donors. The sequence derives from a human donor in good health. The V and J genes are TRBV13 and TRBJ2-7, with D possibly matching TRBD1 (6 bases). What was sequenced was T cells isolated from PBMCs. This CDR3 is CASSSGTPNYEQYF. As DNA, the CDR3 is TGTGCCAGCAGCTCCGGGACACCAAATTACGAGCAGTACTTC.